Below, 27 T cell receptor beta chains from the same sample are listed, as sequenced in a study of T cell responses to AZD1222 COVID-19 vaccine. The protocol was immunoSEQ multiplex PCR, while the TCRdb copy is restricted to in-frame clones and leaves out a portion. There are some 150,000 clones in the sample; more than 70% occur only once, and 2.5% to 3.5% lies in the top ten. The sample in question was peripheral blood, obtained 28 days after the second AZD1222 dose. All receptors derive from an adult who received the AZD1222 COVID-19 vaccine.

This clone was detected once. This rearrangement joins TRBV3-1 (or the pseudogene TRBV3-2) to TRBJ1-1, with TRBD1 as a possible D gene (5 bases). Germline loops: CDR1 LGHDT, CDR2 YNNKEL (reference sequence). The CDR3 length is 15 residues. V was cut by 6 bases and J by 0 bases, with 14 bases left in between. Here the CDR3 reads CASRPLGGVNTEAFF. The DNA for the CDR3 is TGTGCCAGCAGGCCCCTGGGGGGGGTGAACACTGAAGCTTTCTTT.

This chain links TRBV6-4 with TRBJ2-3, with 11 bases that match TRBD2. Trimming removed 0 bases from V and 4 bases from J; junction bases left unmatched: 0. Looked up from germline, CDR1 is MRHNA and CDR2 is SNTAGT. The CDR3 loop spans 15 amino acids. CDR3 residues: CASSDSSGGADTQYF. The CDR3 coding sequence is TGTGCCAGCAGTGACTCTAGCGGGGGGGCAGATACGCAGTATTTT.

The rearrangement uses TRBV28 and TRBJ1-2; D is undetermined. V dropped 8 bases and J dropped 0 bases, with 7 bases sitting between them. Germline values: CDR1 MDHEN, CDR2 SYDVKM. The CDR3 loop spans 12 amino acids. In DNA, the CDR3 is TGTGCCAGCCGAGAAGCTAACTATGGCTACACCTTC. Translation: CASREANYGYTF.

V and J are TRBV11-2 and TRBJ2-1, with TRBD2 as a possible D gene (6 bases). CDR3 length: 15 residues. V lost 5 bases to trimming and J lost 6 bases, with 17 bases between them. CDR1 SGHAT and CDR2 FQNNGV come from the germline V gene. CDR3 DNA sequence: TGTGCCAGCAGCACGGGACTTATGGTACGCAATGAGCAGTTCTTC. Encoded protein: CASSTGLMVRNEQFF.

CDR3 in DNA: TGTGCCAGCAGCTCCGGGGGCTCGAACACCGGGGAGCTGTTTTTT. The encoded protein is CASSSGGSNTGELFF. This rearrangement joins TRBV11-3 to TRBJ2-2; D is tentatively TRBD1 or TRBD2 (6 bases each). Trimming left V 4 bases short and J 0 bases short, with 9 bases between. Germline V lookup: CDR1 SGHNT, CDR2 YENEEA. This CDR3 region has 15 residues.

The genes are TRBV11-2 and TRBJ2-1; tentatively, D is TRBD2 (6 bases). Germline lookup yields CDR1 SGHAT and CDR2 FQNNGV. V lost 3 bases, J lost 8 bases, and 11 bases lay in between. The CDR3 contains 13 residues. CDR3 protein: CASSLRLDHEQFF. In DNA form, the CDR3 reads TGTGCCAGCAGCTTGAGACTAGACCATGAGCAGTTCTTC. Full variable domain (remainder filled in from reference TRBV11-2 and TRBJ2-1): EAGVAQSPRYKIIEKRQSVAFWCNPISGHATLYWYQQILGQGPKLLIQFQNNGVVDDSQLPKDRFSAERLKGVDSTLKIQPAKLEDSAVYLCASSLRLDHEQFFGPGTRLTVL.

The chain combines TRBV7-9 with TRBJ1-4; tentatively, D is TRBD1 (5 bases). The CDR3 length is 17 residues. The V gene lost 4 bases and the J gene lost 10 bases, with 25 bases spanning the gap. Germline V gene sequence: CDR1 SEHNR, CDR2 FQNEAQ (reference sequence). The CDR3: CASSSTSKTEGVGKLFF. In nucleotides, the CDR3 is TGTGCCAGCAGCTCAACGAGCAAGACAGAAGGTGTCGGAAAACTGTTTTTT.

This clone was observed a single time. V and J are TRBV19 and TRBJ2-6; D unresolved. Trimming stripped 4 bases from V and 2 bases from J, with 12 bases between. Per germline, CDR1 LNHDA and CDR2 SQIVND (reference sequence). This CDR3 is built from 16 residues. CDR3 amino acids: CASSTVSAPGANVLTF. For the CDR3, the DNA is TGTGCCAGTAGTACCGTCTCGGCGCCTGGGGCCAACGTCCTGACTTTC.

This clone was counted a single time. The chain links TRBV11-2 to TRBJ2-3; 9 bases agree with TRBD1. CDR3 length: 15 amino acids. Per germline, CDR1 SGHAT and CDR2 FQNNGV. Trimming removed 3 bases from V and 3 bases from J; junction bases left unmatched: 4. CDR3 coding DNA: TGTGCCAGCAGCTTCGGGACAGGGCTTACAGATACGCAGTATTTT. Encoded protein: CASSFGTGLTDTQYF.

The chain is built from TRBV19 and TRBJ1-2, with D possibly matching TRBD1 (5 bases). Trimming shortened V by 6 bases and J by 1 base, and 12 bases separated the two germline ends. The CDR3 is 14 amino acids. The germline V gene has CDR1 LNHDA and CDR2 SQIVND (reference sequence). CDR3 loop: CASSTRQGNYGYTF. DNA of the CDR3: TGTGCCAGTAGCACCCGGCAGGGTAACTATGGCTACACCTTC.

This clone was picked up a small number of times. This rearrangement joins TRBV5-1 to TRBJ2-3; D ambiguous. Deletions cut 2 bases from V and 4 bases from J, with 11 bases between. Germline V lookup: CDR1 SGHRS, CDR2 YFSETQ. The CDR3 extends over 14 amino acids. CDR3 in DNA: TGCGCCAGCAGCTTTGAGAGGTCCCCAGATACGCAGTATTTT. Translated, it gives CASSFERSPDTQYF.

The chain uses TRBV29-1 and TRBJ2-1; either TRBD1 or TRBD2 may supply D (5 bases each). Trimming cost V 4 bases and J 1 base, with 14 bases left between them. CDR3 size: 15 residues. Germline-derived CDR1 and CDR2 are SQVTM and ANQGSEA. CDR3 sequence (DNA): TGCAGCGTTGTTGGGGGAGTAGAGTCCTACAATGAGCAGTTCTTC. Protein: CSVVGGVESYNEQFF.

This chain uses TRBV3-1 (or the pseudogene TRBV3-2) with TRBJ2-7, with 8 bases fitting TRBD1. The junction had 8 bases not matched to a gene; V was cut back by 3 bases and J by 13 bases. CDR1 LGHDT and CDR2 YNNKEL come from the germline V gene (reference sequence). The CDR3 consists of 12 residues. In DNA form, the CDR3 reads TGTGCCAGCAGCCATCAGGGCGGGACAGGATACTTC. Protein: CASSHQGGTGYF.

This clone was counted once. This rearrangement joins TRBV28 to TRBJ1-2; 10 positions agree with TRBD1. This CDR3 is built from 14 residues. Germline assignment: CDR1 MDHEN and CDR2 SYDVKM. J gave up 6 bases and V 5 bases, and 6 bases lay outside the gene matches. The CDR3 sequence is CASSTRQGANGYTF. The CDR3 region has the DNA TGTGCCAGCAGTACGCGACAGGGGGCGAATGGCTACACCTTC.

This clone occurred a few times. V gene TRBV18 combines with J gene TRBJ2-2, with D perhaps given as TRBD1 or TRBD2 (6 bases each). CDR1 and CDR2 (germline): KGHSH, LQKENI. The CDR3 has 15 residues. The V end was cut by 1 base, the J end by 3 bases, with 9 bases between. CDR3 nucleotide sequence: TGTGCCAGCTCACCACAGGGGGAGGACACCGGGGAGCTGTTTTTT. Translation gives CASSPQGEDTGELFF.

This chain joins TRBV29-1 and TRBJ1-2; possible D gene TRBD1, 5 bases. Germline loops: CDR1 SQVTM, CDR2 ANQGSEA. The V and J ends lost 1 base and 2 bases respectively, with 11 bases between them. The CDR3 is 14 amino acids. This CDR3 reads CSVEGRGGNYGYTF. In DNA, the CDR3 is TGCAGCGTTGAAGGACGTGGGGGAAACTATGGCTACACCTTC.

The rearrangement joins TRBV5-1 to TRBJ2-3; unclear D gene. The V end was cut by 4 bases, the J end by 2 bases, with 2 bases between. Germline-derived CDR1 and CDR2 are SGHRS and YFSETQ. The CDR3 is 11 residues long. The DNA of the CDR3 is TGCGCCAGCAGCACCACAGATACGCAGTATTTT. It translates to CASSTTDTQYF.

V gene TRBV6-5 combines with J gene TRBJ1-2; 9 bases align to TRBD1. V gave up 8 bases and J gave up 5 bases; unmatched junction bases: 9. The CDR3 spans 14 residues. The germline V gene has CDR1 MNHEY and CDR2 SVGAGI. CDR3 in DNA: TGTGCCAGCGAACCGGGACAGGGCACGTATGGCTACACCTTC. It encodes CASEPGQGTYGYTF.

The chain has TRBV30 and TRBJ1-1; D perhaps matches TRBD1 (6 bases). With 2 bases removed from V and 5 bases from J, the gap between germline ends came to 21 bases. Per the germline V gene, CDR1 is GTSNPN and CDR2 is SVGIG (reference sequence). The CDR3 covers 16 residues. Here the CDR3 reads CAWSRGVTGRNTEAFF. The CDR3, as DNA: TGTGCCTGGAGTCGAGGGGTTACAGGGCGGAATACTGAAGCTTTCTTT.

This clone was seen a single time. This chain connects TRBV6-5 to TRBJ1-3; D possibly corresponds to TRBD1 (5 bases). Germline CDR1 reads MNHEY; CDR2 reads SVGAGI. This CDR3 contains 15 residues. V dropped 2 bases and J dropped 0 bases, with 8 bases sitting between them. This CDR3 is CASSYRGPSGNTIYF. The CDR3 nucleotides read TGTGCCAGCAGTTACAGGGGACCCTCTGGAAACACCATATATTTT.

The rearrangement joins TRBV30 to TRBJ2-1, with a possible D match to TRBD2 (6 bases). V lost 0 bases and J lost 0, with 9 bases in between. Germline V lookup: CDR1 GTSNPN, CDR2 SVGIG (reference sequence). CDR3 length equals 15 residues. DNA for the CDR3: TGTGCCTGGAGTGTACGCGGGGACTCCTACAATGAGCAGTTCTTC. It specifies CAWSVRGDSYNEQFF. The entire variable domain, with the rest obtained from reference TRBV30 and TRBJ2-1, is as follows: SQTIHQWPATLVQPVGSPLSLECTVEGTSNPNLYWYRQAAGRGLQLLFYSVGIGQISSEVPQNLSASRPQDRQFILSSKKLLLSDSGFYLCAWSVRGDSYNEQFFGPGTRLTVL.

The V gene is TRBV4-3, the J gene TRBJ1-5; D unresolved. The V end was cut by 0 bases, the J end by 2 bases, with 5 bases between. The length of the CDR3 is 14 residues. The germline V gene encodes CDR1 LGHNA and CDR2 YSLEER. CDR3 in DNA: TGCGCCAGCAGCCAAGATATGGGCAATCAGCCCCAGCATTTT. This translates into CASSQDMGNQPQHF.

This clone was found a few times. The chain joins TRBV27 to TRBJ2-3, with a possible D match to TRBD2 (7 bases). Trimming cost V 10 bases and J 5 bases, with 22 bases left between them. The germline gives CDR1 MNHEY, CDR2 SMNVEV (reference sequence). The CDR3 is 15 residues long. CDR3 loop: CATLSGGGAKDTQYF. The CDR3 nucleotides are TGTGCCACCTTATCCGGAGGGGGGGCAAAAGATACGCAGTATTTT.

CDR3 residues: CASTVGSTDTQYF. CDR3 nucleotide sequence: TGTGCCAGCACCGTCGGGAGCACAGATACGCAGTATTTT. The chain recombines TRBV12-3 or TRBV12-4 with TRBJ2-3; no clear D. The CDR3 extends over 13 amino acids. The germline V and J ends were trimmed by 7 bases and 0 bases, with 8 bases remaining between them.

The chain couples TRBV29-1 to TRBJ2-1; maybe TRBD2 (5 bases). V shed 3 bases and J shed 8 bases, with 14 bases lying between them. Germline V CDR1 and CDR2: SQVTM, ANQGSEA. The CDR3 loop spans 13 amino acids. CDR3: CSVDRAGRDEQFF. In nucleotides, the CDR3 is TGCAGCGTTGACCGGGCGGGTCGGGATGAGCAGTTCTTC.

V is TRBV6-5 and J is TRBJ1-6; 10 nucleotides align to TRBD1. CDR1 is MNHEY, CDR2 SVGAGI, per germline. V lost 2 bases and J lost 9; bases outside the gene matches: 4. The CDR3 length is 15 residues. CDR3 sequence: CASSYRDRGASPLHF. CDR3 sequence (DNA): TGTGCCAGCAGTTACAGGGACAGGGGAGCTTCACCCCTCCACTTT.

This clone showed up just a few times. The chain uses TRBV6-5 and TRBJ2-7; D perhaps matches TRBD1 (6 bases). V was pared by 2 bases and J by 3 bases, with 11 bases between. The CDR3 has 14 amino acids. Germline CDR1 reads MNHEY; CDR2 reads SVGAGI. CDR3 nucleotides: TGTGCCAGCAGTTACACAGGGACCTACTACGAGCAGTACTTC. Protein sequence: CASSYTGTYYEQYF.